This note documents a single T cell receptor beta chain sequence. TCRdb's copy holds only in-frame clones and misses some; the assay was immunoSEQ multiplex PCR. The data contain about 160,000 clones, around 77% of them singletons. V shed 3 bases and J shed 0 bases, with 11 bases lying between them. Germline values: CDR1 SGHNT, CDR2 YENEEA. The CDR3 covers 15 residues. The record originates from a study of blood T cell repertoires in COVID-19. What was sequenced was peripheral blood. V gene TRBV11-3 combines with J gene TRBJ1-1; weak D call: TRBD1 (6 bases). The sequence came from a man aged 65 to 79 with acute or convalescent COVID-19. CDR3 nucleotides: TGTGCCAGCAGCTTTGCAGGGGCCATGAACACTGAAGCTTTCTTT. Translation: CASSFAGAMNTEAFF.